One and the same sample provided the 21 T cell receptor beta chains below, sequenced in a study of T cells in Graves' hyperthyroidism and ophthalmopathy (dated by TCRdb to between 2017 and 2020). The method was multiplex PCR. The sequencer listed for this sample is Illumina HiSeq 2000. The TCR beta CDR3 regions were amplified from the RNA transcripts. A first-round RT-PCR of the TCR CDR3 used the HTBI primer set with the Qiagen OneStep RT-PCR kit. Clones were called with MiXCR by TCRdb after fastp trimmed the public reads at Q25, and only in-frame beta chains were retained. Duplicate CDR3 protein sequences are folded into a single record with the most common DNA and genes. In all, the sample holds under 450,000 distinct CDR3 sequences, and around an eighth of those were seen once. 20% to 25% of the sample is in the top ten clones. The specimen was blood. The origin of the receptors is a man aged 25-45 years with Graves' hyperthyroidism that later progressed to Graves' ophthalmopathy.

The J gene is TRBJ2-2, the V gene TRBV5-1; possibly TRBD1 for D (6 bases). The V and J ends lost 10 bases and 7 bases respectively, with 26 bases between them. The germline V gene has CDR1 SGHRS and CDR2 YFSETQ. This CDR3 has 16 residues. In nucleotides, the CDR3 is TGCGCCCCTGTAAATCGGGCCAGGGGTTGGATCGGGGAGCTGTTTTTT. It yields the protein CAPVNRARGWIGELFF.

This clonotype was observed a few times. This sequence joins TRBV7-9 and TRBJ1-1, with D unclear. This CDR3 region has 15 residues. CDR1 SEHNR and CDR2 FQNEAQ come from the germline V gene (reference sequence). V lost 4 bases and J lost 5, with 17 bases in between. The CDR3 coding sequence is TGTGCCAGCAGCTATACTGGGTCGGTGATAACTGAAGCTTTCTTT. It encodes CASSYTGSVITEAFF.

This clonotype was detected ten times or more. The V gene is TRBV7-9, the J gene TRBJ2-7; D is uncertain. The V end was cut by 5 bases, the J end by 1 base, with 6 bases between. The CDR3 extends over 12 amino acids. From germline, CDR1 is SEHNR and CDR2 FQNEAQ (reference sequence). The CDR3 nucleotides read TGTGCCAGCAGCATAATATCCTACGAGCAGTACTTC. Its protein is CASSIISYEQYF.

This CDR3 is CASSVGQLGYEQYV. The CDR3 DNA follows: TGTGCCAGCAGCGTAGGACAGCTGGGGTACGAGCAGTACGTC. The chain links TRBV9 to TRBJ2-7, with D possibly TRBD1 on 5 matching bases. There are 14 residues in the CDR3. Deletions cut 0 bases from V and 4 bases from J, with 11 bases between. From germline, CDR1 is SGDLS and CDR2 YYNGEE.

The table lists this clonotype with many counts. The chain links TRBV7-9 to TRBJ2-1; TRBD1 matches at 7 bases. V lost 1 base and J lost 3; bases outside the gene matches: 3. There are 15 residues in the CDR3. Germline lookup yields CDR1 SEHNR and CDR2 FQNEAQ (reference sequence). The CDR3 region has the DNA TGTGCCAGCAGCTTAGTGACAGGGTACTACAATGAGCAGTTCTTC. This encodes CASSLVTGYYNEQFF.

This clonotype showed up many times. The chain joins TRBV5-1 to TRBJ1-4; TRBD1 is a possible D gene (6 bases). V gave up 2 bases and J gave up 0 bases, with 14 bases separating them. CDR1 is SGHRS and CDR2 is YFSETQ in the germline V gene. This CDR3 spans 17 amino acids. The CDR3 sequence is CASSLRGPLATNEKLFF. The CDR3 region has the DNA TGCGCCAGCAGCTTACGGGGGCCCCTTGCAACTAATGAAAAACTGTTTTTT.

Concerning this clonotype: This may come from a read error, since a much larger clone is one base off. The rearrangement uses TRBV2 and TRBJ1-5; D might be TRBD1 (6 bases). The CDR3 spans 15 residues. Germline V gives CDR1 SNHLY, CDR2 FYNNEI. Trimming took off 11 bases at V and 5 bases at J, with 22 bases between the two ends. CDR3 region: CAGGPRGAKDQPQHF. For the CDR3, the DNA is TGTGCCGGCGGGCCCCGGGGGGCCAAGGATCAGCCCCAGCATTTT. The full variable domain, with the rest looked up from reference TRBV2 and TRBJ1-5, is EPEVTQTPSHQVTQMGQEVILRCVPISNHLYFYWYRQILGQKVEFLVSFYNNEISEKSEIFDDQFSVERPDGSNFTLKIRSTKLEDSAMYFCAGGPRGAKDQPQHFGDGTRLSIL.

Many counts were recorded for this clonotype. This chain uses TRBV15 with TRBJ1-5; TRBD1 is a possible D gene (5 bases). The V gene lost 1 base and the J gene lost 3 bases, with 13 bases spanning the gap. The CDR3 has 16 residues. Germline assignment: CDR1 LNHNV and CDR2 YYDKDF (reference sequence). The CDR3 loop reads CATSRGVKGDNQPQHF. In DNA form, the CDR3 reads TGTGCCACCAGCAGAGGGGTCAAAGGGGACAATCAGCCCCAGCATTTT.

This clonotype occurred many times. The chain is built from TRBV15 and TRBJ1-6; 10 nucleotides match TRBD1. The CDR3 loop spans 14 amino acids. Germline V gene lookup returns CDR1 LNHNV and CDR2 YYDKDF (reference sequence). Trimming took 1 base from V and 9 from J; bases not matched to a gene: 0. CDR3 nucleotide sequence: TGTGCCACCAGCAGAGGGACAGGGGGTTCACCCCTCCACTTT. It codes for CATSRGTGGSPLHF.

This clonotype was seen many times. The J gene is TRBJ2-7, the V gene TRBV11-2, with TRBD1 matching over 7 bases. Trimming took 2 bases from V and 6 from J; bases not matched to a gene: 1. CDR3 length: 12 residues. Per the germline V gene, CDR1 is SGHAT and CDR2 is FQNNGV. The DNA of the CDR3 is TGTGCCAGCAGCTTAAGGGGGCTCGAGCAGTACTTC. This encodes CASSLRGLEQYF.

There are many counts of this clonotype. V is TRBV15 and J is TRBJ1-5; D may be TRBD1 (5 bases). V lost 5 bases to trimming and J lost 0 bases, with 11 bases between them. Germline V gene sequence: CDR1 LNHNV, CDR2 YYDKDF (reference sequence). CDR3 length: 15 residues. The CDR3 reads CATSWGPYSNQPQHF. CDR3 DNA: TGTGCCACCAGCTGGGGCCCGTATAGCAATCAGCCCCAGCATTTT.

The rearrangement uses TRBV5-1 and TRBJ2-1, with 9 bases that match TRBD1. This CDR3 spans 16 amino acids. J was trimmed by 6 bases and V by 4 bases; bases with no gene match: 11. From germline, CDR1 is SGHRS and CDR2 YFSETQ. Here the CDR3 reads CASSLRTGETINEQFF. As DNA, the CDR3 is TGCGCCAGCAGCCTTCGGACAGGGGAAACAATCAATGAGCAGTTCTTC.

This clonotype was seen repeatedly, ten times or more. The CDR3 DNA sequence: TGTGCCAGCAGTTCCCTCCTAGGACAGGGCGCTTACGAGCAGTACTTC. Protein product: CASSSLLGQGAYEQYF. The chain carries TRBV28 and TRBJ2-7; 8 positions match TRBD1. CDR1 MDHEN and CDR2 SYDVKM come from the germline V gene. Trimming took 4 bases from V and 4 from J; bases not matched to a gene: 12. The CDR3 contains 16 residues. Complete variable domain (other parts from reference TRBV28 and TRBJ2-7): DVKVTQSSRYLVKRTGEKVFLECVQDMDHENMFWYRQDPGLGLRLIYFSYDVKMKEKGDIPEGYSVSREKKERFSLILESASTNQTSMYLCASSSLLGQGAYEQYFGPGTRLTVT.

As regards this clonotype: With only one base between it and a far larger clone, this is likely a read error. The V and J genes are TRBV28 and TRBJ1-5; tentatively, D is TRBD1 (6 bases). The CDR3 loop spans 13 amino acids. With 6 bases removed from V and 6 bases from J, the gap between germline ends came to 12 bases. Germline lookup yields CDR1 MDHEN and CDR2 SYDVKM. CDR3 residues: CASRVQGGQPQHF. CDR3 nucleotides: TGTGCCAGCAGGGTACAGGGAGGTCAGCCCCAGCATTTT.

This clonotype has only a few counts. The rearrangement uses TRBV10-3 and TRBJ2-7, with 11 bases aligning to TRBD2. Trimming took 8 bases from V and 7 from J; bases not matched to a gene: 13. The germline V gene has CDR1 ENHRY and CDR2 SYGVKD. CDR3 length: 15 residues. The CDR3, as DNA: TGTGCCATCCTTGAAAGGTTAGCGGGGGGGCAAGAGCAGTACTTC. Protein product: CAILERLAGGQEQYF.

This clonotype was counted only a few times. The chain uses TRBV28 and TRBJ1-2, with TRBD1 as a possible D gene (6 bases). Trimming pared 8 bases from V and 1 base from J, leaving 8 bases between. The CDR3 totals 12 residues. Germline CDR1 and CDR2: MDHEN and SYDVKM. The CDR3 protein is CASRTDNYGYTF. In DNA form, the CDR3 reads TGTGCCAGCCGGACAGATAACTATGGCTACACCTTC.

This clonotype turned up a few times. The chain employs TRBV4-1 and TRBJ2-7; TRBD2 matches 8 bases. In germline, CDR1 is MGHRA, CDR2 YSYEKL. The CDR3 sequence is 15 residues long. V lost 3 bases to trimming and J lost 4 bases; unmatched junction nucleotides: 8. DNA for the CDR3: TGCGCCAGCAGCCAGTCTACGGGGGGGATGTACGAGCAGTACTTC. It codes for CASSQSTGGMYEQYF.

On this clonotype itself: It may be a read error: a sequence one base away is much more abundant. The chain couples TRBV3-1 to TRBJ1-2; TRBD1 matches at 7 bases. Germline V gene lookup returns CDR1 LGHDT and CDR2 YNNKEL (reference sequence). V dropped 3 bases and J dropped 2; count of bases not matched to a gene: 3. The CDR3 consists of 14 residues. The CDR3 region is CASSHTTGNYGYTF. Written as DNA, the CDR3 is TGTGCCAGCAGCCATACGACAGGGAACTATGGCTACACCTTC.

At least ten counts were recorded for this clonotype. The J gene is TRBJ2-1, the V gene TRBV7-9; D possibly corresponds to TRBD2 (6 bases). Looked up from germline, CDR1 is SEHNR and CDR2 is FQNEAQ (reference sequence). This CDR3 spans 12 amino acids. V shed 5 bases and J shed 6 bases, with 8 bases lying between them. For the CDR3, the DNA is TGTGCCAGCAGCCGCGGGGTCAATGAGCAGTTCTTC. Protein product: CASSRGVNEQFF.

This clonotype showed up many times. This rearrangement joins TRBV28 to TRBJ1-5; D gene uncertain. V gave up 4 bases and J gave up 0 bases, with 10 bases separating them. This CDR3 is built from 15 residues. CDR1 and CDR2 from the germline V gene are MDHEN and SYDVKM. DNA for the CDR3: TGTGCCAGCAGTTCTACGTCAGTTAGCAATCAGCCCCAGCATTTT. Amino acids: CASSSTSVSNQPQHF.

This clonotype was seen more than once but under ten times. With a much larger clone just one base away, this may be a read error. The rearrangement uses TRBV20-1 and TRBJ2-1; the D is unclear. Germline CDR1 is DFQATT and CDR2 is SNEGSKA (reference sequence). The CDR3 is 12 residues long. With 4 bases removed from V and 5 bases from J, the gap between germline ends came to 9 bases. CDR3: CSATDGHNEQFF. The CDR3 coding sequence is TGCAGTGCTACGGACGGGCACAATGAGCAGTTCTTC.